The 7 T cell receptor beta chains listed next were all sequenced from one sample in a study of early T cells in non-severe SARS-CoV-2 infection. MiXCR, applied by TCRdb to the 5' RACE reads, yields one record per CDR3 protein. The sample consists of roughly 40,000 distinct CDR3 sequences, roughly 6% of them appearing once. Material: whole blood. Receptors were obtained from an adult who was a healthcare worker with PCR-confirmed SARS-CoV-2 infection or an uninfected control (not recorded which).

The chain couples TRBV20-1 to TRBJ2-7; D gene unclear. CDR3 length: 13 amino acids. Germline assignment: CDR1 DFQATT and CDR2 SNEGSKA (reference sequence). V was cut by 1 base and J by 4 bases, with 11 bases left in between. CDR3 region: CSARGNREYEQYF. In DNA form, the CDR3 reads TGCAGTGCTAGAGGTAACAGAGAGTACGAGCAGTACTTC.

This clonotype was seen a few times. The chain recombines TRBV4-3 with TRBJ1-3; no firm D call. CDR3 length: 16 residues. From germline, CDR1 is LGHNA and CDR2 YSLEER. Trimming cost V 7 bases and J 2 bases, with 18 bases left between them. The CDR3: CASTPARVTPGNTIYF. The CDR3 DNA reads as TGCGCCAGCACCCCAGCACGGGTGACTCCTGGAAACACCATATATTTT.

This clonotype was seen a handful of times. The J gene is TRBJ2-3, the V gene TRBV9; D unclear. The CDR3 runs 12 residues. Germline V gene lookup returns CDR1 SGDLS and CDR2 YYNGEE. Trimming took 0 bases from V and 5 from J, leaving 4 bases between them. CDR3 nucleotide sequence: TGTGCCAGCAGCGTAGGGGAAGATACGCAGTATTTT. Encoded protein: CASSVGEDTQYF. Looking up the rest from reference TRBV9 and TRBJ2-3 gives the full variable domain: DSGVTQTPKHLITATGQRVTLRCSPRSGDLSVYWYQQSLDQGLQFLIQYYNGEERAKGNILERFSAQQFPDLHSELNLSSLELGDSALYFCASSVGEDTQYFGPGTRLTVL.

In its sample, this clonotype was seen a few times. The chain uses TRBV13 and TRBJ1-1; weak D call: TRBD1 (5 bases). The CDR3 extends over 16 amino acids. Germline CDR1 reads PRHDT; CDR2 reads FYEKMQ (reference sequence). Trimming left V 0 bases short and J 4 bases short, with 15 bases between. This CDR3 reads CASSLGLIGVGTEAFF. The DNA for the CDR3 is TGTGCCAGCAGCTTAGGTCTTATAGGGGTCGGCACTGAAGCTTTCTTT.

The genes are TRBV5-1 and TRBJ2-7; 8 positions agree with TRBD2. V shed 3 bases and J 6 bases; nucleotides not matched to a gene: 8. Germline assignment: CDR1 SGHRS and CDR2 YFSETQ. The CDR3 runs 14 residues. This chain's CDR3 is CASSSLAGSGEQYF. The CDR3 nucleotides read TGCGCCAGCAGCTCCTTAGCGGGAAGTGGCGAGCAGTACTTC.

The chain uses TRBV20-1 and TRBJ2-1; unclear D gene. Germline loops: CDR1 DFQATT, CDR2 SNEGSKA (reference sequence). CDR3 length equals 14 residues. V gave up 0 bases and J gave up 4 bases, with 10 bases separating them. The CDR3 loop is CSARDRVVYNEQFF. DNA of the CDR3: TGCAGTGCTAGAGATCGGGTAGTTTACAATGAGCAGTTCTTC.

A note on this clonotype: The limits of the CDR3 on the DNA are not certain, so only TCRdb's listed CDR3 is given. V gene TRBV7-9 combines with J gene TRBJ1-1. The germline CDR1 and CDR2 sequences are SEHNR and FQNEAQ (reference sequence). The CDR3 adds up to 13 amino acids, both ends counted. This chain's CDR3 is CASSFGSGTEAFF.